The 23 T cell receptor beta chains presented below share a single source sample, sequenced in a study of blood T cell repertoires in COVID-19. Profiled with immunoSEQ multiplex PCR; TCRdb holds only in-frame clones, not every one. The sample lists 55,000 to 65,000 clones, more than 75% occurring once. The sequencing sample was made of peripheral blood. These receptors were obtained from a human donor in a cohort sampled during active COVID-19.

This clone has only one observation. The chain uses TRBV6-6 and TRBJ1-3, with TRBD1 matching over 7 bases. Germline-derived CDR1 and CDR2 are MNHNY and SVGAGI (reference sequence). V shed 7 bases, J shed 5 bases, and the junction held 14 bases outside the gene matches. The CDR3 sequence is 16 residues long. The chain's CDR3 is CASTSRGDSFRNTIYF. The CDR3 coding sequence is TGTGCCAGCACCTCCCGCGGGGACAGCTTCCGAAACACCATATATTTT.

The chain has TRBV11-3 and TRBJ2-2; 12 positions match TRBD2. Trimming took 8 bases from V and 5 from J; bases not matched to a gene: 6. The CDR3 runs to 15 residues. Germline V gives CDR1 SGHNT, CDR2 YENEEA. In DNA, the CDR3 is TGTGCCAGCTCTAGCGGGAGGGCCTGGACCGGGGAGCTGTTTTTT. Its protein product is CASSSGRAWTGELFF.

This clone has only one observation. The chain links TRBV29-1 to TRBJ2-5, with TRBD2 as a possible D gene (7 bases). V was shortened by 6 bases and J by 5 bases, with 22 bases between the two germline ends. The CDR3 loop spans 15 amino acids. Germline V gene data show CDR1 as SQVTM and CDR2 as ANQGSEA. CDR3 DNA sequence: TGCAGCGTCGCGGACGGGGGCGGGAGTTTTGAGACCCAGTACTTC. Translating it yields CSVADGGGSFETQYF.

This chain joins TRBV6-2 or TRBV6-3 and TRBJ2-1; D is undetermined. Germline CDR1 and CDR2: MNHEY and SVGEGT. The CDR3 covers 14 residues. Trimming stripped 2 bases from V and 8 bases from J, with 13 bases between. This CDR3 reads CASSYVTLADEQFF. The CDR3, as DNA: TGTGCCAGCAGTTACGTCACTCTGGCGGATGAGCAGTTCTTC.

CDR3 coding DNA: TGCGCCAGCAGCCAAGAAGGCGGGACGGGTGATACGCAGTATTTT. This sequence encodes CASSQEGGTGDTQYF. V gene TRBV4-3 combines with J gene TRBJ2-3, with TRBD2 as a possible D gene (6 bases). The CDR3 runs 15 residues. The ends were cut back, 0 bases at V and 6 bases at J, with 13 bases in the middle. Germline values: CDR1 LGHNA, CDR2 YSLEER.

The chain combines TRBV5-6 with TRBJ1-1, with no clear D. V was cut by 4 bases and J by 1 base, with 14 bases left in between. From germline, CDR1 is SGHDT and CDR2 YYEEEE. There are 15 residues in the CDR3. The CDR3 protein is CASSPGSPTNTEAFF. CDR3 bases: TGTGCCAGCAGCCCAGGCAGCCCTACGAACACTGAAGCTTTCTTT.

This chain joins TRBV2 and TRBJ2-1; 11 nucleotides line up with TRBD1. The CDR3 has 14 residues. Germline lookup yields CDR1 SNHLY and CDR2 FYNNEI. The J segment lost 8 bases and the V segment lost 5 bases, leaving 5 bases of the junction unmatched. This CDR3 is CASSFGQGADEQFF. The CDR3 nucleotides read TGTGCCAGCAGTTTCGGACAGGGGGCTGATGAGCAGTTCTTC.

This clone has a single count. V usage is TRBV14 and J usage is TRBJ2-1; 13 nucleotides agree with TRBD2. The V and J ends lost 2 bases and 8 bases, in that order; junction bases with no gene match: 6. Germline-derived CDR1 and CDR2 are SGHDN and FVKESK. This CDR3 is 16 amino acids long. The CDR3 sequence is CASSQLGTSGIHEQFF. In nucleotides, the CDR3 is TGTGCCAGCAGCCAACTCGGGACTAGCGGGATACATGAGCAGTTCTTC.

This clone was found once. The rearrangement links TRBV28 to TRBJ2-5; TRBD1 is a possible D gene (5 bases). The CDR3 is made up of 15 amino acids. Germline loops: CDR1 MDHEN, CDR2 SYDVKM. Trimming removed 2 bases at V and 7 bases at J, with 17 bases between. The CDR3 region has the DNA TGTGCCAGCAGTTTAGGTGGTTTGGGGCAGACGACCCAGTACTTC. Translated, it gives CASSLGGLGQTTQYF.

The chain has TRBV9 and TRBJ1-3; D gene uncertain. The germline V and J ends were trimmed by 0 bases and 0 bases, with 10 bases remaining between them. This CDR3 has 16 residues. Looked up from germline, CDR1 is SGDLS and CDR2 is YYNGEE. CDR3 nucleotide sequence: TGTGCCAGCAGCGTAGCTGGGAGAGACTCTGGAAACACCATATATTTT. This encodes CASSVAGRDSGNTIYF. The variable domain in full, completed from reference TRBV9 and TRBJ1-3, reads DSGVTQTPKHLITATGQRVTLRCSPRSGDLSVYWYQQSLDQGLQFLIQYYNGEERAKGNILERFSAQQFPDLHSELNLSSLELGDSALYFCASSVAGRDSGNTIYFGEGSWLTVV.

This chain links TRBV19 with TRBJ1-2; TRBD1 is a possible D gene (6 bases). In germline, CDR1 is LNHDA, CDR2 SQIVND (reference sequence). V lost 0 bases and J 2 bases, leaving 10 bases between the germline ends. The CDR3 is 15 amino acids. The CDR3 spells CASSIDRTENYGYTF. CDR3 DNA sequence: TGTGCCAGTAGTATAGACAGGACAGAGAACTATGGCTACACCTTC.

The rearrangement joins TRBV29-1 to TRBJ2-6; 7 bases align to TRBD2. The CDR3 is 15 amino acids. The V gene's germline CDR1 is SQVTM and CDR2 ANQGSEA. Trimming removed 3 bases from V and 2 bases from J; junction bases left unmatched: 4. The CDR3 bases are TGCAGCGTTGATTTGGGAGGGACTGGGGCCAACGTCCTGACTTTC. The encoded protein is CSVDLGGTGANVLTF.

The rearrangement joins TRBV5-4 to TRBJ2-1, with 8 bases matching TRBD2. This CDR3 has 16 residues. Germline V gene data show CDR1 as SGHNT and CDR2 as YYREEE (reference sequence). V trimming: 3 bases; J trimming: 0 bases; junction bases outside the gene matches: 5. The CDR3 DNA follows: TGTGCCAGCAGCTCCCAACTAGCGGCCTCCTACAATGAGCAGTTCTTC. It is translated as CASSSQLAASYNEQFF.

The gene calls are TRBV7-2 and TRBJ2-3; TRBD2 might be the D (5 bases). This CDR3 region has 13 residues. Germline V CDR1 and CDR2: SGHTA, FQGNSA. Trimming left V 8 bases short and J 15 bases short, with 24 bases between. The CDR3 here is CASRRHRGQHEYF. In nucleotides, the CDR3 is TGTGCCAGCCGTCGACACCGGGGTCAACACGAATATTTT. The full variable domain, with the rest looked up from reference TRBV7-2 and TRBJ2-3, is GAGVSQSPSNKVTEKGKDVELRCDPISGHTALYWYRQSLGQGLEFLIYFQGNSAPDKSGLPSDRFSAERTGGSVSTLTIQRTQQEDSAVYLCASRRHRGQHEYFGPGTRLTVL.

This chain joins TRBV27 and TRBJ2-3, with D perhaps matching TRBD1 (6 bases). The CDR3 has 16 amino acids. The V end lost 5 bases, the J end lost 5 bases, and 20 bases lay between the germline ends. Germline loops: CDR1 MNHEY, CDR2 SMNVEV (reference sequence). This CDR3 is CASSIPSRGSGDTQYF. The CDR3 DNA reads as TGTGCCAGCAGTATACCTTCGAGGGGGTCGGGAGATACGCAGTATTTT.

This clone was found a few times. This chain joins TRBV28 and TRBJ1-1; D remains unclear. Germline CDR1 and CDR2: MDHEN and SYDVKM. The CDR3 is 12 amino acids. The germline V and J ends were trimmed by 10 bases and 0 bases, with 9 bases remaining between them. The DNA of the CDR3 is TGTGCCACCCTAGCAGTGAACACTGAAGCTTTCTTT. It encodes CATLAVNTEAFF.

Worth noting for this clone: The germline gene is not matched at one end of the junction; a read error may be the cause. The chain combines TRBV19 with TRBJ2-7, with TRBD1 matching 8 bases. Germline CDR1 reads LNHDA; CDR2 reads SQIVND (reference sequence). CDR3 size: 11 residues. In DNA form, the CDR3 reads TGTGCCAGTACTTACTGGACAGGGCAACACTTC. Translated, it gives CASTYWTGQHF.

This chain's CDR3 is CASNLPGTSGPRGQFF. CDR3 sequence (DNA): TGTGCCAGCAACCTTCCCGGGACTAGCGGGCCGCGGGGGCAGTTCTTC. This chain connects TRBV27 to TRBJ2-1; 12 bases agree with TRBD2. Germline assignment: CDR1 MNHEY and CDR2 SMNVEV (reference sequence). V trimming: 7 bases; J trimming: 12 bases; junction bases outside the gene matches: 16. CDR3 length equals 16 residues.

The chain has TRBV28 and TRBJ2-6, with D unclear. The ends were cut back, 2 bases at V and 0 bases at J, with 11 bases in the middle. CDR3 size: 17 residues. The germline V gene encodes CDR1 MDHEN and CDR2 SYDVKM. CDR3 nucleotides: TGTGCCAGCAGTTTAAAACCCGTCTACTCTGGGGCCAACGTCCTGACTTTC. Translation gives CASSLKPVYSGANVLTF.

The chain recombines TRBV18 with TRBJ2-7; 9 bases match TRBD2. The V segment lost 5 bases and the J segment 3 bases; nucleotides outside the gene matches: 5. This CDR3 contains 14 residues. CDR1 and CDR2 from the germline V gene are KGHSH and LQKENI. DNA of the CDR3: TGTGCCAGCTCAACGGCTAGCGGGGACTACGAGCAGTACTTC. Its translation is CASSTASGDYEQYF.

The V and J genes are TRBV11-2 and TRBJ1-5, with D unclear. Trimming took 5 bases from V and 4 from J, leaving 12 bases between them. This CDR3 spans 14 amino acids. Germline values: CDR1 SGHAT, CDR2 FQNNGV. CDR3 residues: CASSLREGNQPQHF. DNA of the CDR3: TGTGCCAGCAGCCTCCGGGAAGGGAATCAGCCCCAGCATTTT.

In this sample, this clone turned up once. The rearrangement joins TRBV15 to TRBJ2-3; D is ambiguous. V lost 6 bases to trimming and J lost 1 base, with 14 bases between them. This CDR3 is built from 15 residues. Germline assignment: CDR1 LNHNV and CDR2 YYDKDF (reference sequence). CDR3 nucleotides: TGTGCCACCAGGAGTAGAAGTTCCCGCACAGATACGCAGTATTTT. Translated, it gives CATRSRSSRTDTQYF.

The rearrangement links TRBV2 to TRBJ1-5; D is unresolved. Germline V lookup: CDR1 SNHLY, CDR2 FYNNEI. CDR3 length: 15 amino acids. Trimming left V 4 bases short and J 9 bases short, with 19 bases between. CDR3: CASSVETALTRPQHF. CDR3 nucleotides: TGTGCCAGCAGTGTGGAAACAGCCCTCACGCGGCCCCAGCATTTT.